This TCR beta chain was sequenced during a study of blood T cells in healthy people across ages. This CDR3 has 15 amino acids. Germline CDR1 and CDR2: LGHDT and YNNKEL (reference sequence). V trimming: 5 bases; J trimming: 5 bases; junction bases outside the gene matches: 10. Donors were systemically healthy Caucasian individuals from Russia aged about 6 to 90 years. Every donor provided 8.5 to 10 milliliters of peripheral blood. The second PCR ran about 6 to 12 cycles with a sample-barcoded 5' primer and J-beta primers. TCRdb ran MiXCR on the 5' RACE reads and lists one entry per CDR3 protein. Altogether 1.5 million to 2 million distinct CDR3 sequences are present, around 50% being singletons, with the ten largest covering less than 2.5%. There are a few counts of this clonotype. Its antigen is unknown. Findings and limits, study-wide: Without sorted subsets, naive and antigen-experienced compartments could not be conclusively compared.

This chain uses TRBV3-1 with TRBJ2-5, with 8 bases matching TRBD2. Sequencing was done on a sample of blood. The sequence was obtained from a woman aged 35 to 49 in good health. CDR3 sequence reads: CASSSSSGPFETQYF. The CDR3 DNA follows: TGTGCCAGCAGCTCATCTAGCGGGCCCTTTGAGACCCAGTACTTC.